The 21 T cell receptor beta chains below come from one sample, sequenced in a study of T cell responses to AZD1222 COVID-19 vaccine. The assay was immunoSEQ multiplex PCR, and TCRdb's table has in-frame clones only and misses some. The repertoire has roughly 120,000 clones, roughly nine tenths of them found once; the top ten carry 6.5% to 9%. The sequencing used peripheral blood, collected on day 0 of AZD1222 vaccination. The receptors derive from an adult in good health.

The genes are TRBV6-5 and TRBJ2-7; 9 bases are a match to TRBD1. Trimming removed 0 bases from V and 3 bases from J; junction bases left unmatched: 3. The germline V gene encodes CDR1 MNHEY and CDR2 SVGAGI. CDR3 length: 15 amino acids. The CDR3, as DNA: TGTGCCAGCAGTTACTCCGGGACAGGGAACTACGAGCAGTACTTC. Its protein product is CASSYSGTGNYEQYF.

CDR3 protein: CASSQAYGKYEQYF. In DNA form, the CDR3 reads TGTGCCAGCAGCCAAGCGTATGGGAAGTACGAGCAGTACTTC. The rearrangement links TRBV3-1 (or the pseudogene TRBV3-2) to TRBJ2-7, with D hard to call. Germline lookup yields CDR1 LGHDT and CDR2 YNNKEL (reference sequence). CDR3 size: 14 residues. V lost 1 base and J 4 bases, leaving 11 bases between the germline ends.

This CDR3 reads CASSLPGLSNEKLFF. As DNA, the CDR3 is TGTGCCAGCTCACTACCGGGACTGAGTAATGAAAAACTGTTTTTT. The V gene is TRBV18, the J gene TRBJ1-4, with a possible D match to TRBD1 (5 bases). V dropped 4 bases and J dropped 4 bases, with 13 bases sitting between them. This CDR3 region has 15 residues. CDR1 is KGHSH, CDR2 LQKENI, per germline.

This chain links TRBV28 with TRBJ1-1, with D possibly being TRBD1 (6 bases). The germline CDR1 and CDR2 sequences are MDHEN and SYDVKM. The V end was cut by 4 bases, the J end by 1 base, with 13 bases between. The CDR3 contains 15 residues. Here the CDR3 DNA reads TGTGCCAGCAGTTCGGTAGGGGGAGAGAACACTGAAGCTTTCTTT. Its translation: CASSSVGGENTEAFF.

This clone was seen once. This sequence joins TRBV5-1 and TRBJ2-3; D ambiguous. This CDR3 region has 15 residues. Germline CDR1 is SGHRS and CDR2 is YFSETQ. V lost 1 base and J lost 0, with 9 bases in between. CDR3 residues: CASSLTRLSTDTQYF. CDR3 sequence (DNA): TGCGCCAGCAGCTTGACAAGATTAAGCACAGATACGCAGTATTTT.

This clone has a handful of counts. The chain couples TRBV6-5 to TRBJ1-2, with 8 bases identical to TRBD1. The CDR3 covers 12 residues. The junction had 2 bases not matched to a gene; V was cut back by 7 bases and J by 4 bases. Germline loops: CDR1 MNHEY, CDR2 SVGAGI. For the CDR3, the DNA is TGTGCCAGCATGGACAGGGTCTATGGCTACACCTTC. Translating gives CASMDRVYGYTF.

The CDR3 nucleotides are TGTGCCAGCATCGACTTGAACACTGAAGCTTTCTTT. Translated: CASIDLNTEAFF. The chain uses TRBV6-5 and TRBJ1-1; D ambiguous. This CDR3 comprises 12 residues. In germline, CDR1 is MNHEY, CDR2 SVGAGI. V lost 7 bases, J lost 0 bases, and 6 bases lay in between.

V is TRBV7-9 and J is TRBJ1-2; D gene uncertain. The CDR3 runs 13 residues. The V gene's germline CDR1 is SEHNR and CDR2 FQNEAQ (reference sequence). The V end was cut by 7 bases, the J end by 3 bases, with 12 bases between. Written as DNA, the CDR3 is TGTGCCAGCACCCCGACGGGTGACTATGGCTACACCTTC. Translated, it gives CASTPTGDYGYTF.

The chain employs TRBV7-2 and TRBJ1-6, with 9 positions matching TRBD1. This CDR3 has 17 amino acids. CDR1 and CDR2 (germline): SGHTA, FQGNSA. Unmatched junction bases numbered 10, after V lost 0 bases and J lost 10 bases. The CDR3 region is CASSLAPGGGQGSPLHF. The CDR3 bases are TGTGCCAGCAGCTTAGCGCCGGGAGGAGGACAGGGGTCACCCCTCCACTTT.

The chain carries TRBV5-1 and TRBJ1-4, with TRBD1 as a possible D gene (6 bases). V was clipped by 7 bases and J by 2 bases, with 15 bases between them. CDR1 is SGHRS and CDR2 is YFSETQ in the germline V gene. The CDR3 runs 15 residues. CDR3 in DNA: TGCGCCAGCGCGGAGGGGGGGCCGACTAATGAAAAACTGTTTTTT. Translating it yields CASAEGGPTNEKLFF.

This sequence joins TRBV6-6 and TRBJ2-3; either TRBD1 or TRBD2 may fit D (6 bases each). The CDR3 has 14 residues. Trimming took off 7 bases at V and 3 bases at J, with 14 bases between the two ends. Germline-derived CDR1 and CDR2 are MNHNY and SVGAGI (reference sequence). CDR3 sequence (DNA): TGTGCCAGCAAGGGGGAGCTAGCGACAGATACGCAGTATTTT. It yields the protein CASKGELATDTQYF.

This sequence joins TRBV24-1 and TRBJ2-3, with 8 bases identical to TRBD1. CDR1 and CDR2 (germline): KGHDR, SFDVKD. V lost 4 bases to trimming and J lost 0 bases; unmatched junction nucleotides: 8. The CDR3 is made up of 17 amino acids. The CDR3 region has the DNA TGTGCCACCAGTGAACCGTCAGGACAGGGTAGCACAGATACGCAGTATTTT. Its protein product is CATSEPSGQGSTDTQYF.

V gene TRBV13 combines with J gene TRBJ2-2; D might be TRBD2 (5 bases). V was cut by 0 bases and J by 1 base, with 18 bases left in between. The CDR3 runs to 19 residues. Germline CDR1 and CDR2: PRHDT and FYEKMQ (reference sequence). The DNA for the CDR3 is TGTGCCAGCAGCTTAGGAGGGCAGACTATTTACCAGAACACCGGGGAGCTGTTTTTT. Residues: CASSLGGQTIYQNTGELFF. The full variable domain, rest sourced from reference TRBV13 and TRBJ2-2, is AAGVIQSPRHLIKEKRETATLKCYPIPRHDTVYWYQQGPGQDPQFLISFYEKMQSDKGSIPDRFSAQQFSDYHSELNMSSLELGDSALYFCASSLGGQTIYQNTGELFFGEGSRLTVL.

The V and J genes are TRBV14 and TRBJ2-1, with a tentative D call TRBD2 (6 bases). Germline V gene sequence: CDR1 SGHDN, CDR2 FVKESK. The V and J ends lost 4 bases and 0 bases respectively, with 10 bases between them. The CDR3 sequence is 15 residues long. Here the CDR3 DNA reads TGTGCCAGCAGCCCGGTCGGGGGCTCCTACAATGAGCAGTTCTTC. It specifies CASSPVGGSYNEQFF.

The gene calls are TRBV6-7 and TRBJ1-2; TRBD1 might be the D (5 bases). TRBV6-7 is reported as an ORF; its role is uncertain. CDR3 length: 13 amino acids. V was clipped by 5 bases and J by 4 bases, with 11 bases between them. Written as DNA, the CDR3 is TGTGCCAGCAGTGCCGACAGAGCCTATGGCTACACCTTC. Encoded protein: CASSADRAYGYTF.

The V gene is TRBV28, the J gene TRBJ1-5, with 10 nucleotides matching TRBD1. Germline trimming cut 4 bases from V and 3 bases from J; bases unmatched to any gene: 9. Germline V gives CDR1 MDHEN, CDR2 SYDVKM. The CDR3 has 17 residues. In DNA, the CDR3 is TGTGCCAGCAGTTGGATCTCGGGACAGGGGATCAATCAGCCCCAGCATTTT. This gives the protein CASSWISGQGINQPQHF.

The CDR3 region has the DNA TGTGCCAGCAGCCTAAACGGACAGGGAAGCGAGCAGTACTTC. Translating gives CASSLNGQGSEQYF. The chain uses TRBV7-3 and TRBJ2-7; 8 bases are a match to TRBD1. The CDR3 totals 14 residues. The germline V gene encodes CDR1 SGHTA and CDR2 FQGTGA. Trimming cost V 5 bases and J 6 bases; bases outside gene matches: 9.

The chain carries TRBV4-1 and TRBJ2-5, with 10 bases that match TRBD2. After removal of 2 bases from V and 5 bases from J, the junction contained 11 bases not matched to a gene. Per the germline V gene, CDR1 is MGHRA and CDR2 is YSYEKL. The CDR3 has 17 amino acids. CDR3 coding DNA: TGCGCCAGCAGCCAAAACCCTTCTAGCGGGGGCAGGGAGACCCAGTACTTC. It yields the protein CASSQNPSSGGRETQYF.

The chain couples TRBV28 to TRBJ1-5; tentatively, D is TRBD1 (6 bases). The CDR3 is made up of 20 amino acids. Germline V gives CDR1 MDHEN, CDR2 SYDVKM. V was cut by 3 bases and J by 11 bases, with 35 bases left in between. CDR3 sequence reads: CASSFPQTGIGGIGFQAQHF. DNA for the CDR3: TGTGCCAGCAGTTTCCCCCAGACCGGAATAGGGGGGATTGGTTTCCAGGCCCAGCATTTT.

V and J are TRBV5-1 and TRBJ1-6; D perhaps matches TRBD1 (5 bases). From germline, CDR1 is SGHRS and CDR2 YFSETQ. V lost 0 bases and J 10 bases, leaving 14 bases between the germline ends. The CDR3 extends over 15 amino acids. CDR3 DNA sequence: TGCGCCAGCAGCTTGGACGGGGGGGAAGGATCACCCCTCCACTTT. Translated: CASSLDGGEGSPLHF.

The chain is built from TRBV15 and TRBJ1-3; D remains ambiguous. Deletions cut 5 bases from V and 1 base from J, with 12 bases between. The CDR3 is 15 residues long. Germline CDR1 LNHNV, CDR2 YYDKDF (reference sequence). The CDR3 region has the DNA TGTGCCACCAGCGGCCGCCAAGGATCTGGAAACACCATATATTTT. Its translation is CATSGRQGSGNTIYF.